The 27 T cell receptor beta chains presented below share a single source sample, sequenced in a study of blood T cell repertoires in COVID-19. Sequenced by immunoSEQ multiplex PCR; TCRdb stores in-frame clones only, minus some. Of 340,000 or so clones listed, about nine tenths are singletons. Input material: peripheral blood. All receptors derive from a man aged 45-60 years with active or convalescent COVID-19.

Only a few counts were recorded for this clone. The chain uses TRBV10-3 and TRBJ2-7, with 9 bases that match TRBD1. V trimming: 3 bases; J trimming: 1 base; junction bases outside the gene matches: 7. The germline gives CDR1 ENHRY, CDR2 SYGVKD. The CDR3 extends over 16 amino acids. The CDR3 nucleotides read TGTGCCATCAGTGAACCAGACAGGGGGACATCCTACGAGCAGTACTTC. This encodes CAISEPDRGTSYEQYF.

The chain links TRBV18 to TRBJ2-2; the match to TRBD1 covers 9 bases. CDR1 is KGHSH, CDR2 LQKENI, per germline. There are 17 residues in the CDR3. The V and J ends lost 4 bases and 1 base, in that order; junction bases with no gene match: 7. CDR3 DNA sequence: TGTGCCAGCTCACGACCGCCGGGACAGGGGAACACCGGGGAGCTGTTTTTT. Translating it yields CASSRPPGQGNTGELFF.

The chain carries TRBV18 and TRBJ1-1; D is possibly TRBD1 (5 bases). CDR1 is KGHSH and CDR2 is LQKENI in the germline V gene. The CDR3 loop spans 14 amino acids. V was pared by 4 bases and J by 1 base, with 10 bases between. This CDR3 reads CASSRLDKNTEAFF. The CDR3 nucleotides are TGTGCCAGCTCACGACTGGACAAGAACACTGAAGCTTTCTTT.

The chain combines TRBV6-6 with TRBJ2-1, with TRBD1 identical over 10 bases. This CDR3 contains 15 residues. Germline V gene data show CDR1 as MNHNY and CDR2 as SVGAGI (reference sequence). V dropped 6 bases and J dropped 8; count of bases not matched to a gene: 10. The CDR3 loop reads CASSTSPGTGDEQFF. DNA for the CDR3: TGTGCCAGCAGCACCAGTCCCGGGACAGGGGATGAGCAGTTCTTC.

V is TRBV27 and J is TRBJ2-1; TRBD2 agrees at 7 bases. V was pared by 0 bases and J by 0 bases, with 2 bases of the junction left unmatched. Per germline, CDR1 MNHEY and CDR2 SMNVEV (reference sequence). This CDR3 is built from 16 residues. The CDR3 here is CASSLSGGSSYNEQFF. DNA of the CDR3: TGTGCCAGCAGTTTATCCGGGGGGAGCTCCTACAATGAGCAGTTCTTC.

The J gene is TRBJ1-2, the V gene TRBV4-2; no firm D call. Looked up from germline, CDR1 is LGHNA and CDR2 is YNFKEQ. Trimming removed 0 bases at V and 4 bases at J, with 9 bases between. CDR3 length: 14 residues. This CDR3 is CASSQEVGGYGYTF. The CDR3 bases are TGTGCCAGCAGCCAAGAAGTGGGAGGCTATGGCTACACCTTC.

The chain employs TRBV6-5 and TRBJ2-7; 11 positions agree with TRBD2. Trimming removed 6 bases from V and 5 bases from J; junction bases left unmatched: 9. This CDR3 spans 15 amino acids. CDR1 MNHEY and CDR2 SVGAGI come from the germline V gene. CDR3 region: CASRGSSGRRNEQYF. CDR3 nucleotide sequence: TGTGCCAGCAGGGGATCTAGCGGGAGGCGCAACGAGCAGTACTTC.

With respect to this clone: The germline gene is not matched at one end of the junction; a read error may be the cause. The sample carries other DNA sequences with the same CDR3. This chain connects TRBV3-1 (or the pseudogene TRBV3-2) to TRBJ2-1; the match to TRBD2 covers 14 bases. This CDR3 is built from 15 residues. Germline CDR1 is LGHDT and CDR2 is YNNKEL (reference sequence). In nucleotides, the CDR3 is TGCGCCAGCAGAGGACTAGCGGGAGGTCTGGATGAGCAGTTCTTC. Residues: CASRGLAGGLDEQFF.

As to this clone: An end of the junction does not agree with germline; a read error may underlie this. The V gene is TRBV13, the J gene TRBJ2-1; TRBD2 might be the D (6 bases). Germline values: CDR1 PRHDT, CDR2 FYEKMQ (reference sequence). The length of the CDR3 is 15 residues. CDR3 coding DNA: TGTGCCAGCAGTTTAGGGGAGGTGAGAGACAATGAGCAGTTCTTC. The encoded protein is CASSLGEVRDNEQFF.

V is TRBV6-4 and J is TRBJ2-1; D gene unclear. Trimming pared 1 base from V and 6 bases from J, leaving 7 bases between. This CDR3 spans 13 amino acids. Germline CDR1 reads MRHNA; CDR2 reads SNTAGT. The CDR3 loop is CASSDWAGNEQFF. DNA for the CDR3: TGTGCCAGCAGTGACTGGGCAGGCAATGAGCAGTTCTTC.

The CDR3 nucleotides are TGCAGCGTTGAAGGGGGACTAGCGGGAGTTCCGTTCTTC. Translated: CSVEGGLAGVPFF. The gene calls are TRBV29-1 and TRBJ2-1; 14 bases agree with TRBD2. This CDR3 region has 13 residues. With V trimmed by 1 base and J by 15 bases, 5 bases remained unmatched. CDR1 and CDR2 (germline): SQVTM, ANQGSEA.

This clone has only a few counts. V gene TRBV2 combines with J gene TRBJ2-7; 11 bases fit TRBD2. The V segment lost 10 bases and the J segment 7 bases; nucleotides outside the gene matches: 15. Germline V gene sequence: CDR1 SNHLY, CDR2 FYNNEI. This CDR3 is built from 15 residues. The CDR3 spells CAIPSASGRSGEQYF. The CDR3 DNA sequence: TGTGCCATCCCTTCCGCTAGCGGGAGGTCGGGGGAGCAGTACTTC. Complete variable domain (other parts from reference TRBV2 and TRBJ2-7): EPEVTQTPSHQVTQMGQEVILRCVPISNHLYFYWYRQILGQKVEFLVSFYNNEISEKSEIFDDQFSVERPDGSNFTLKIRSTKLEDSAMYFCAIPSASGRSGEQYFGPGTRLTVT.

The chain joins TRBV9 to TRBJ1-1; possible D gene TRBD1, 6 bases. The V gene lost 4 bases and the J gene lost 3 bases, with 16 bases spanning the gap. This CDR3 has 15 residues. The germline V gene has CDR1 SGDLS and CDR2 YYNGEE. The CDR3, as DNA: TGTGCCAGCAGCCTCTACAGGGCCGGGGACACTGAAGCTTTCTTT. It is translated as CASSLYRAGDTEAFF. Using reference TRBV9 and TRBJ1-1 for the parts outside the CDR3, the full variable domain is DSGVTQTPKHLITATGQRVTLRCSPRSGDLSVYWYQQSLDQGLQFLIQYYNGEERAKGNILERFSAQQFPDLHSELNLSSLELGDSALYFCASSLYRAGDTEAFFGQGTRLTVV.

The rearrangement joins TRBV7-8 to TRBJ2-1; 7 bases are a match to TRBD2. The CDR3 runs 15 residues. With 5 bases clipped from V and 5 bases from J, the junction kept 9 bases outside the gene matches. CDR1 and CDR2 (germline): SGHVS, FQNEAQ. CDR3 DNA sequence: TGTGCCAGCAGCCCGAGTTGGACTAGGAACAATGAGCAGTTCTTC. It translates to CASSPSWTRNNEQFF. Based on the CDR3 plus reference TRBV7-8 and TRBJ2-1, the full variable domain is GAGVSQSPRYKVAKRGQDVALRCDPISGHVSLFWYQQALGQGPEFLTYFQNEAQLDKSGLPSDRFFAERPEGSVSTLKIQRTQQEDSAVYLCASSPSWTRNNEQFFGPGTRLTVL.

The table lists this clone with a few counts. This sequence joins TRBV9 and TRBJ1-2, with D possibly TRBD1 on 5 matching bases. Per germline, CDR1 SGDLS and CDR2 YYNGEE. The CDR3 covers 14 residues. V shed 3 bases and J shed 4 bases, with 13 bases lying between them. The CDR3 loop is CASSAGAGVYGYTF. The CDR3 nucleotides read TGTGCCAGCAGCGCTGGGGCGGGGGTCTATGGCTACACCTTC.

This chain uses TRBV5-6 with TRBJ1-1, with D hard to call. CDR1 and CDR2 from the germline V gene are SGHDT and YYEEEE. The CDR3 totals 13 residues. The germline V and J ends were trimmed by 1 base and 1 base, with 5 bases remaining between them. The CDR3 sequence: CASSLNRNTEAFF. The CDR3 DNA follows: TGTGCCAGCAGCTTGAACAGGAACACTGAAGCTTTCTTT.

The rearrangement uses TRBV9 and TRBJ2-2; 10 nucleotides match TRBD1. The CDR3 sequence is 15 residues long. Per the germline V gene, CDR1 is SGDLS and CDR2 is YYNGEE. Trimming cost V 3 bases and J 4 bases; bases outside gene matches: 3. The CDR3 region has the DNA TGTGCCAGCAGCGCCGACAGGGGGCTCACCGGGGAGCTGTTTTTT. Translated, it gives CASSADRGLTGELFF.

This chain links TRBV2 with TRBJ2-5; 7 nucleotides align to TRBD1. There are 13 residues in the CDR3. CDR1 and CDR2 (germline): SNHLY, FYNNEI. Trimming removed 6 bases from V and 4 bases from J; junction bases left unmatched: 5. The CDR3 DNA reads TGTGCCAGCAGCCCGGACAGGATAGAGACCCAGTACTTC. Protein product: CASSPDRIETQYF.

The chain has TRBV6-1 and TRBJ1-3; D not certain. The germline V and J ends were trimmed by 1 base and 3 bases, with 7 bases remaining between them. Looked up from germline, CDR1 is MNHNS and CDR2 is SASEGT. The CDR3 extends over 14 amino acids. CDR3 DNA sequence: TGTGCCAGCAGTGAAGGAGGGTTTGGAAACACCATATATTTT. It translates to CASSEGGFGNTIYF.

J is TRBJ1-1 and V is TRBV19, with a weak D call TRBD1 (6 bases). The germline V and J ends were trimmed by 1 base and 0 bases, with 18 bases remaining between them. This CDR3 region has 18 residues. Germline values: CDR1 LNHDA, CDR2 SQIVND (reference sequence). This CDR3 is CASSIVTGTRVMNTEAFF. CDR3 nucleotide sequence: TGTGCCAGTAGTATAGTTACAGGGACAAGAGTTATGAACACTGAAGCTTTCTTT.

As to this clone: Germline and junction disagree at one end, which may indicate a read error. The chain carries TRBV5-4 and TRBJ2-7; D gene ambiguous. The CDR3 is made up of 12 amino acids. Germline lookup yields CDR1 SGHNT and CDR2 YYREEE (reference sequence). CDR3 sequence reads: CASSLDSHEQYF. In DNA form, the CDR3 reads TGTGCCAGCAGCTTGGACTCCCACGAGCAGTACTTC. Full variable domain (rest looked up from reference TRBV5-4 and TRBJ2-7): ETGVTQSPTHLIKTRGQQVTLRCSSQSGHNTVSWYQQALGQGPQFIFQYYREEENGRGNFPPRFSGLQFPNYSSELNVNALELDDSALYLCASSLDSHEQYFGPGTRLTVT.

The chain has TRBV28 and TRBJ1-1; 8 bases are a match to TRBD1. The CDR3 sequence is 13 residues long. Unmatched junction bases numbered 4, after V lost 4 bases and J lost 6 bases. Germline loops: CDR1 MDHEN, CDR2 SYDVKM. CDR3 protein: CASSSGQGSEAFF. The CDR3 DNA sequence: TGTGCCAGCAGTTCAGGACAGGGCTCTGAAGCTTTCTTT.

The chain uses TRBV4-1 and TRBJ1-2, with D uncertain. The germline CDR1 and CDR2 sequences are MGHRA and YSYEKL. CDR3 length: 15 residues. The ends were cut back, 1 base at V and 8 bases at J, with 17 bases in the middle. Here the CDR3 reads CASSQGVSAGSGYTF. In DNA, the CDR3 is TGCGCCAGCAGCCAAGGGGTGTCCGCAGGTTCAGGCTACACCTTC.

The chain uses TRBV2 and TRBJ2-7, with no clear D. Germline V lookup: CDR1 SNHLY, CDR2 FYNNEI. The CDR3 spans 13 residues. Trimming cost V 6 bases and J 2 bases, with 11 bases left between them. The CDR3 region is CASSGFGTYEQYF. The CDR3 nucleotides are TGTGCCAGCAGCGGGTTCGGTACCTACGAGCAGTACTTC.

The genes are TRBV10-1 and TRBJ2-3, with D uncertain. The length of the CDR3 is 17 residues. Deletions cut 0 bases from V and 0 bases from J, with 13 bases between. The germline gives CDR1 WNHNN, CDR2 SYGVQD (reference sequence). DNA for the CDR3: TGCGCCAGCAGTGAGTCGTCCCAGGAAATTAGCACAGATACGCAGTATTTT. Amino acids: CASSESSQEISTDTQYF.

CDR3 coding DNA: TGTGCCAGTAGTATCACAGGGGGGATCCAAGAGACCCAGTACTTC. Translated: CASSITGGIQETQYF. The chain joins TRBV19 to TRBJ2-5, with 8 bases lining up with TRBD1. Losses at the gene ends were 3 bases for V and 1 base for J; bases not matched to a gene: 4. Looked up from germline, CDR1 is LNHDA and CDR2 is SQIVND (reference sequence). The CDR3 has 15 residues.

This chain connects TRBV7-2 to TRBJ2-5, with TRBD2 identical over 8 bases. This CDR3 has 17 residues. CDR1 and CDR2 from the germline V gene are SGHTA and FQGNSA. With V trimmed by 4 bases and J by 1 base, 11 bases remained unmatched. CDR3 in amino acids: CASSYGEGGGIQETQYF. The CDR3 region has the DNA TGTGCCAGCAGCTACGGAGAGGGCGGGGGGATCCAAGAGACCCAGTACTTC.